Following are 13 T cell receptor beta chains from one sample sequenced in a study of T-cell reconstitution after alpha-beta-depleted transplantation in children. The authors prepared the TCRbeta library with unique molecular identifiers. Using its own MiXCR run on the PCR reads, TCRdb lists one record per CDR3 protein. Among 200,000 to 250,000 distinct CDR3 sequences listed, around 9.9% were seen once. Sequencing used PBMCs, obtained before TCRalphabeta/CD19-depleted stem cell transplant. The origin of the receptors is a child less than two years old with acute myeloid leukemia, due to receive a stem cell transplant.

The chain employs TRBV25-1 and TRBJ2-2; tentative D call: TRBD1 (6 bases). Germline-derived CDR1 and CDR2 are MGHDK and SYGVNS. The CDR3 contains 15 residues. Trimming removed 2 bases at V and 1 base at J, with 8 bases between. CDR3 bases: TGTGCCAGCAGTGAAGCCAGGGGGAACACCGGGGAGCTGTTTTTT. Residues: CASSEARGNTGELFF.

This clonotype was found many times. The chain employs TRBV5-1 and TRBJ2-7, with D tentatively TRBD1 or TRBD2 (6 bases each). CDR1 and CDR2 from the germline V gene are SGHRS and YFSETQ. The CDR3 has 15 residues. V shed 4 bases and J shed 2 bases, with 16 bases lying between them. CDR3 DNA sequence: TGCGCCAGCAGCCCCCTAAAGGGGGGAGCCTACGAGCAGTACTTC. Translating it yields CASSPLKGGAYEQYF.

This clonotype occurred many times. The genes are TRBV14 and TRBJ1-1; 9 positions agree with TRBD1. CDR1 and CDR2 (germline): SGHDN, FVKESK. The CDR3 consists of 15 residues. The V gene end was trimmed by 5 bases and the J gene end by 11 bases; junction bases not matched to a gene: 15. Here the CDR3 DNA reads TGTGCCAGCAGCAAGCCGGGACAGGGCGCCGTTAAGGCTTTCTTT. Residues: CASSKPGQGAVKAFF.

This clonotype was observed at least ten times. V gene TRBV12-3 or TRBV12-4 combines with J gene TRBJ2-3; D unresolved. The ends were cut back, 5 bases at V and 2 bases at J, with 8 bases in the middle. The CDR3 covers 13 residues. In DNA form, the CDR3 reads TGTGCCAGCAGTATAGGGCTCACAGATACGCAGTATTTT. It specifies CASSIGLTDTQYF.

This clonotype has more than one count but fewer than ten. The chain recombines TRBV15 with TRBJ1-5; D not resolved. Germline CDR1 reads LNHNV; CDR2 reads YYDKDF (reference sequence). Trimming took 2 bases from V and 2 from J, leaving 10 bases between them. The CDR3 is made up of 15 amino acids. The CDR3 loop reads CATSRYPGGNQPQHF. For the CDR3, the DNA is TGTGCCACCAGCAGATACCCGGGCGGCAATCAGCCCCAGCATTTT.

In this sample, this clonotype turned up many times. This rearrangement joins TRBV18 to TRBJ2-7; the match to TRBD1 covers 7 bases. The CDR3 has 13 residues. CDR1 is KGHSH and CDR2 is LQKENI in the germline V gene. V was pared by 3 bases and J by 7 bases, with 6 bases of the junction left unmatched. Written as DNA, the CDR3 is TGTGCCAGCTCACCCGTCAGGGGGTTAGAGCAGTACTTC. Translated: CASSPVRGLEQYF.

This clonotype was detected ten times or more. CDR3 in DNA: TGTGCCAGCAGCCGAATGGGACAACAGGGGGACAATGAGCAGTTCTTC. It is translated as CASSRMGQQGDNEQFF. The V gene is TRBV4-2, the J gene TRBJ2-1; TRBD1 matches 8 bases. CDR3 length: 16 residues. CDR1 is LGHNA and CDR2 is YNFKEQ in the germline V gene. V was pared by 4 bases and J by 5 bases, with 10 bases of the junction left unmatched.

The chain uses TRBV2 and TRBJ2-7, with D maybe TRBD2 (5 bases). The CDR3 has 12 amino acids. V lost 6 bases and J 4 bases, leaving 10 bases between the germline ends. The germline V gene encodes CDR1 SNHLY and CDR2 FYNNEI. In DNA form, the CDR3 reads TGTGCCAGCAGGGGGAGCGGTTACGAGCAGTACTTC. Translated: CASRGSGYEQYF.

In its sample, this clonotype was seen many times. The chain combines TRBV7-2 with TRBJ2-1, with D possibly being TRBD2 (7 bases). Trimming cost V 5 bases and J 0 bases, with 14 bases left between them. Germline lookup yields CDR1 SGHTA and CDR2 FQGNSA. The CDR3 consists of 16 residues. The CDR3 protein is CASSQAGTRSYNEQFF. DNA of the CDR3: TGTGCCAGCAGCCAAGCGGGGACACGCTCCTACAATGAGCAGTTCTTC.

This clonotype was seen more than once but under ten times. Possible read error: a much larger clone is one base away. This rearrangement joins TRBV7-9 to TRBJ1-4; D might be TRBD1 (5 bases). From germline, CDR1 is SEHNR and CDR2 FQNEAQ (reference sequence). V lost 5 bases and J lost 5, with 18 bases in between. This CDR3 contains 16 residues. CDR3 region: CASSVGLGRLNEKLFF. The DNA for the CDR3 is TGTGCCAGCAGCGTGGGACTCGGGCGTCTCAATGAAAAACTGTTTTTT.

This clonotype came up many times. The V and J genes are TRBV29-1 and TRBJ2-7, with D hard to call. The CDR3 is 13 residues long. CDR1 and CDR2 from the germline V gene are SQVTM and ANQGSEA. V lost 4 bases and J lost 2, with 12 bases in between. CDR3 amino acids: CSVVLVDPYEQYF. CDR3 nucleotides: TGCAGCGTTGTTTTGGTCGACCCCTACGAGCAGTACTTC.

This clonotype was seen many times. The gene calls are TRBV5-1 and TRBJ1-2; possibly TRBD1 for D (5 bases). The CDR3 length is 13 residues. Germline CDR1 SGHRS, CDR2 YFSETQ. V dropped 4 bases and J dropped 4 bases, with 11 bases sitting between them. CDR3 region: CASSPQTAYGYTF. In DNA form, the CDR3 reads TGCGCCAGCAGCCCACAGACAGCCTATGGCTACACCTTC.

A note on this clonotype: A much larger clone lies a single base off, so this may be a read error. The rearrangement uses TRBV11-1 and TRBJ2-4, with a weak D call TRBD1 (6 bases). CDR1 SGHAT and CDR2 FQDESV come from the germline V gene (reference sequence). Deletions cut 4 bases from V and 12 bases from J, with 13 bases between. The CDR3 extends over 12 amino acids. CDR3 amino acids: CASSSGTHNQYF. The CDR3 DNA reads TGTGCCAGCAGCTCCGGGACACACAATCAGTACTTC.